This TCR beta chain stems from a study of cytomegalovirus exposure and HLA in healthy donors. The study, taken as a whole, reports: Other equally common chains were less clonally expanded than HLA-associated TCR beta chains, a later analysis showed. CMV serostatus was the only recorded immune exposure for donors. In a later analysis, donors in an Asian-associated ancestry cluster reportedly had fewer N-insertions in productive TCRs than the cohort mean.

It was with 60 Vbeta and 13 Jbeta primers that the PCR ran. The repertoire was sequenced with immunoSEQ multiplex PCR; TCRdb's copy has only in-frame clones and lacks some. This sample carries 100,000 to 150,000 clones, over 70% of them seen once, and the ten largest clones take approximately 4%. As regards this clone: Its antigen remains unknown. The junction departs from the called germline gene at one end, perhaps through a read error.

Germline V CDR1 and CDR2: SGHVS, FQNEAQ. The CDR3 is 14 amino acids. Healthy bone marrow donors supplied every sample. The TCR comes from a man younger than 35 in good health and CMV-seropositive. The sequencing input was PBMCs. The V gene is TRBV7-8, the J gene TRBJ1-5, with 7 bases fitting TRBD1. The CDR3 loop reads CASSSQGGSQLQHF. CDR3 nucleotides: TGTGCCAGCAGCTCCCAGGGGGGTTCTCAGCTCCAGCATTTT.